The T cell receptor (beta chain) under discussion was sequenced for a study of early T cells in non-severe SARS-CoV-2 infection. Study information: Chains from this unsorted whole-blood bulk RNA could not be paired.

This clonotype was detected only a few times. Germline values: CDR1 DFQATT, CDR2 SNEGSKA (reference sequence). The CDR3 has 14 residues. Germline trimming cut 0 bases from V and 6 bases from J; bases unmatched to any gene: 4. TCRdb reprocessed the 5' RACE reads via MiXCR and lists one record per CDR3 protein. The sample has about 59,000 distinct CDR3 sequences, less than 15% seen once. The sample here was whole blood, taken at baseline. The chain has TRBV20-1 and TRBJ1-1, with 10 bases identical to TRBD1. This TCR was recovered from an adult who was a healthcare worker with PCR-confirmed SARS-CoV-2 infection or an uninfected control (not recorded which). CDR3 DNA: TGCAGTGCTAGAGACCGACAGGGGGCCTCTGAAGCTTTCTTT. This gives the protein CSARDRQGASEAFF.